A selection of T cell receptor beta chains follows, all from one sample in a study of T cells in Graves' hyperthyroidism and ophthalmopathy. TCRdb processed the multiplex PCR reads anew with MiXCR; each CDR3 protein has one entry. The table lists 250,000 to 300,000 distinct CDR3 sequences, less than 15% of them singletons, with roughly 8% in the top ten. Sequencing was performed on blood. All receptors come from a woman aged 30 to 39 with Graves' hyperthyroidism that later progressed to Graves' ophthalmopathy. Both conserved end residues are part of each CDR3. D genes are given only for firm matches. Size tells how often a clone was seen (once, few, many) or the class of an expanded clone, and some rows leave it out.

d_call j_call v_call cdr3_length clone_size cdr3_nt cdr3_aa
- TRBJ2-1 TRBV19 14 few TGTGCCAGTAATCGGCCGGGGACCTACAATGAGCAGTTCTTC CASNRPGTYNEQFF
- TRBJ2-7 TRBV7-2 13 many TGTGCCAGCAGACCGGACCTGAGGAGGGAGCAGTACTTC CASRPDLRREQYF
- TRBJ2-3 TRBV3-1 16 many TGTGCCAGCAGCCCTGGGAGGTACCAGAGCACAGATACGCAGTATTTT CASSPGRYQSTDTQYF
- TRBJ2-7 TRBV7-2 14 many TGTGCCAGCAGCTTAGCGGAGGGAATAAGCGAGCAGTACTTC CASSLAEGISEQYF
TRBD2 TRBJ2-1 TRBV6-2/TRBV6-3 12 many TGTGCCAGCAGTGTAGCGGGGAATGAGCAGTTCTTC CASSVAGNEQFF
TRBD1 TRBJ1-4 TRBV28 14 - TGTGCCAGCAGGAACAGGGGTCCCAATGAAAAACTGTTTTTT CASRNRGPNEKLFF
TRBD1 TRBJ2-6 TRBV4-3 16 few TGCGCCAGCAGCCGGGACAGGGGGTCCGGGGCCAACGTCCTGACTTTC CASSRDRGSGANVLTF
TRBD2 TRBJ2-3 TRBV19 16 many TGTGCCAGTAGTGCGGGACTAGCGGGGAGCACAGATACGCAGTATTTT CASSAGLAGSTDTQYF
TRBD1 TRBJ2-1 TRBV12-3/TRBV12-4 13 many TGTGCCAGCAGTCTCCCGACAGGGAATGAGCAGTTCTTC CASSLPTGNEQFF
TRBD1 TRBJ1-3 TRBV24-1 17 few TGTGCCACCAGTGAGTACAGGGGGAGTCCCTCTGGAAACACCATATATTTT CATSEYRGSPSGNTIYF
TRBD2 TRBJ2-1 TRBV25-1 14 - TGTGCCAGCACAGGGACTATAACCTACAATGAGCAGTTCTTC CASTGTITYNEQFF
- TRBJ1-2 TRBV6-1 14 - TGTGCCAGCACAGGACAGTCCGCTTACTATGGCTACACCTTC CASTGQSAYYGYTF
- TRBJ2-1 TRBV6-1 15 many TGTGCCAGCAGGCTCGCTAGTTCTTCCTACAATGAGCAGTTCTTC CASRLASSSYNEQFF